The entry below gives a single T cell receptor beta chain sequence along with its context. Its antigen is undetermined. The sample is drawn from a study of cytomegalovirus exposure and HLA in healthy donors. Study outcomes and limitations: Presence/absence analysis assumed near-uniform sequencing depth across donors. Segments of the TCR beta V type were, in most cases, productive about 87% or about 30% of the time in an earlier analysis.

V was cut by 3 bases and J by 1 base, with 3 bases left in between. Germline CDR1 is ENHRY and CDR2 is SYGVKD. The CDR3 loop spans 12 amino acids. The PCR contained 60 Vbeta and 13 Jbeta primers. Sequenced by immunoSEQ multiplex PCR; TCRdb stores in-frame clones only, minus some. Of about 130,000 clones in the sample, around 77% are singletons; the top ten hold around 2%. The sequenced sample consisted of PBMCs. This chain links TRBV10-3 with TRBJ1-2; D ambiguous. The sequence was collected from a man aged 30 to 39 in good health and CMV-seronegative. CDR3 bases: TGTGCCATCAGTGACATTAACTATGGCTACACCTTC. Translated: CAISDINYGYTF.